A selection of T cell receptor beta chains follows, all from one sample in a study of patients and donors after allogeneic stem cell transplantation. TCRdb fed the RT-PCR reads into MiXCR, producing one record per CDR3 protein. This table holds about 960,000 distinct CDR3 sequences, about a sixth found once. Sequencing was carried out using blood, either unsorted or a sorted T cell fraction (not recorded which). The receptors come from a human donor who was either an allogeneic HSCT recipient or a stem cell or donor lymphocyte infusion donor (not recorded which). It is not recorded whose cells these are; they may come from a transplant donor. CDR3s include the opening cysteine and the closing phenylalanine or tryptophan. A D gene is named only where the DNA matches it firmly. The size of a clone is reported for some rows only, either as once, few or many, or as a class for expanded clones.

CDR3 protein | CDR3 DNA | D gene | V gene | clone size | J gene
CASSLVLGKKPPDTQYF | TGTGCCAGCAGCTTAGTCCTGGGAAAAAAGCCCCCAGATACGCAGTATTTT | NA | TRBV7-2 | NA | TRBJ2-3
CATTAARGQPQHF | TGTGCCACCACGGCAGCGAGGGGTCAGCCCCAGCATTTT | NA | TRBV10-3 | NA | TRBJ1-5
CSANAFRGIRDYEQYF | TGCAGTGCTAATGCCTTTAGGGGAATAAGGGACTACGAGCAGTACTTC | NA | TRBV20-1 | few | TRBJ2-7
CSAWAPLDLNTEAFF | TGCAGTGCTTGGGCCCCGTTAGATCTGAACACTGAAGCTTTCTTT | NA | TRBV20-1 | NA | TRBJ1-1
CASSYSIERSFSITEAFF | TGTGCCAGCAGTTACTCAATTGAGAGGTCCTTCTCGATCACTGAAGCTTTCTTT | NA | TRBV6-2/TRBV6-3 | NA | TRBJ1-1
CASSSILGGSKFF | TGTGCCAGCAGCTCCATTCTAGGCGGGAGTAAGTTCTTC | TRBD2 | TRBV7-9 | few | TRBJ2-1
CASTLRGLTNTEAFF | TGTGCCAGCACACTAAGGGGGCTGACGAACACTGAAGCTTTCTTT | TRBD1 | TRBV7-2 | NA | TRBJ1-1
CASSLALKGGLSTEAFF | TGTGCCAGCAGCTTAGCGCTAAAGGGGGGGTTGAGCACTGAAGCTTTCTTT | NA | TRBV7-8 | NA | TRBJ1-1
CASSSQGVRTEAFF | TGTGCCAGCAGTTCTCAGGGGGTAAGAACTGAAGCTTTCTTT | TRBD1 | TRBV6-5 | few | TRBJ1-1
CASSDGHASPDTQYF | TGCGCCAGCAGCGATGGACATGCGTCCCCAGATACGCAGTATTTT | NA | TRBV5-1 | few | TRBJ2-3
CASSIGTGNFNQPQHF | TGTGCCAGCAGCATAGGGACAGGGAATTTCAATCAGCCCCAGCATTTT | TRBD1 | TRBV7-2 | NA | TRBJ1-5
CASSLGQRQYF | TGTGCCAGCAGCTTGGGGCAGCGGCAGTACTTC | NA | TRBV5-6 | NA | TRBJ2-7
CSALGAGGGTDTQYF | TGCAGCGCCCTGGGGGCAGGGGGAGGCACAGATACGCAGTATTTT | TRBD1 | TRBV29-1 | few | TRBJ2-3
CSAQQGSLGTDTQYF | TGCAGTGCCCAGCAGGGGAGTTTGGGCACAGATACGCAGTATTTT | NA | TRBV20-1 | few | TRBJ2-3
CASSLHQGVTEAFF | TGTGCCAGCAGCTTACACCAGGGTGTGACTGAAGCTTTCTTT | NA | TRBV7-3 | few | TRBJ1-1
CAWSLSTEAFF | TGTGCCTGGAGCCTCAGCACTGAAGCTTTCTTT | NA | TRBV30 | few | TRBJ1-1
CASRKDAWGYTF | TGCGCCAGCAGAAAGGACGCTTGGGGCTACACCTTC | NA | TRBV5-1 | NA | TRBJ1-2
CASTPGLASEQYF | TGTGCCAGCACCCCGGGACTAGCGTCCGAGCAGTACTTC | TRBD2 | TRBV2 | NA | TRBJ2-7
CASSSGLPFPYNEQFF | TGTGCCAGCAGTTCCGGACTACCATTTCCTTACAATGAGCAGTTCTTC | NA | TRBV2 | NA | TRBJ2-1
CASSTDRNTGELFF | TGTGCCAGCAGCACCGACAGAAACACCGGGGAGCTGTTTTTT | NA | TRBV9 | few | TRBJ2-2